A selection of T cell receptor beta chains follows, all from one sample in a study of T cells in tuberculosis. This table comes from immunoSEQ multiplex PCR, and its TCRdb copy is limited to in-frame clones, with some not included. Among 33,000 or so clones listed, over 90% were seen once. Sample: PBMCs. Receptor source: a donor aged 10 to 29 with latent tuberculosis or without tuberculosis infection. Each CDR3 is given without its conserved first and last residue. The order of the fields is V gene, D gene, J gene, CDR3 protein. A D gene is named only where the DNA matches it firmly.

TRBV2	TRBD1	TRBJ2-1	AVARDSAYNEQF
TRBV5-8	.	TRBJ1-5	ASSFILLQPQH
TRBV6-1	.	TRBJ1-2	ASSESGRARGYT
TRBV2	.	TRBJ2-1	ASSEQRNYNEQF
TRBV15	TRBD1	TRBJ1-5	ATSREVGQGRQPQH
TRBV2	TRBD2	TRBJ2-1	ASRTSGGAHYNEQF
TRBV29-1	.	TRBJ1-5	SVEAGYNQPQH
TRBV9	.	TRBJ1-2	ASSVRTPDYGYT
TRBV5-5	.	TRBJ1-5	ASSDKGQPQH
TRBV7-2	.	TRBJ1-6	ASSMGGNNSPLH
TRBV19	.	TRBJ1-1	ATSRSGNTEAF
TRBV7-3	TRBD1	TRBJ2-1	ASSATGVRNEQF
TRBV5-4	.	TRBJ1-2	ASSLAAGPSNYGYT
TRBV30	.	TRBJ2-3	AWKEGFSTDTQY
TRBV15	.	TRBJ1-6	ATSRETIIQRDNSPLH
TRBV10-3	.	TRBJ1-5	AISVGRDQPQH
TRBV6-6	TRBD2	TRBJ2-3	ASSWASGGSTDTQY
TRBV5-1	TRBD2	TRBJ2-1	ASSIGLAGKFGQF
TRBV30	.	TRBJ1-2	AWRNPQGGYT
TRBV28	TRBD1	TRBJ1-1	ASSLSGTGVGAF